What follows are 10 T cell receptor beta chains derived from one specimen sequenced in a study of cytomegalovirus exposure and HLA in healthy donors. The PCR contained 60 Vbeta and 13 Jbeta primers. Only in-frame clones appear in the TCRdb table, and some are missing; sequencing was by immunoSEQ multiplex PCR. The profile covers about 73,000 clones, with 60% to 75% appearing a single time and roughly 12% taken by the ten largest. The specimen was PBMCs. These receptors were taken from a man aged 70-80 years in good health and CMV-seronegative.

The chain uses TRBV14 and TRBJ2-5; possible D gene TRBD2, 5 bases. CDR1 and CDR2 (germline): SGHDN, FVKESK. The germline V and J ends were trimmed by 1 base and 0 bases, with 6 bases remaining between them. The CDR3 covers 14 residues. The CDR3 region is CASSQGLHQETQYF. CDR3 in DNA: TGTGCCAGCAGCCAAGGACTACACCAAGAGACCCAGTACTTC.

This sequence joins TRBV5-4 and TRBJ1-1; the match to TRBD1 covers 7 bases. The CDR3 extends over 13 amino acids. With 5 bases clipped from V and 3 bases from J, the junction kept 4 bases outside the gene matches. Per the germline V gene, CDR1 is SGHNT and CDR2 is YYREEE (reference sequence). The CDR3 is CASSRDSHTEAFF. CDR3 DNA sequence: TGTGCCAGCAGTCGGGACAGCCACACTGAAGCTTTCTTT.

The genes are TRBV19 and TRBJ1-3; unclear D gene. This CDR3 has 13 residues. The V gene's germline CDR1 is LNHDA and CDR2 SQIVND (reference sequence). Deletions cut 5 bases from V and 0 bases from J, with 5 bases between. CDR3 amino acids: CASSSYSGNTIYF. CDR3 coding DNA: TGTGCCAGTAGTTCTTACTCTGGAAACACCATATATTTT.

This clone showed up just a few times. The CDR3 loop reads CASSSGISTDTQYF. CDR3 in DNA: TGTGCCAGCAGTTCCGGGATTAGCACAGATACGCAGTATTTT. The gene calls are TRBV2 and TRBJ2-3, with D maybe TRBD2 (5 bases). The germline V gene encodes CDR1 SNHLY and CDR2 FYNNEI. V dropped 5 bases and J dropped 0 bases, with 9 bases sitting between them. The CDR3 is 14 residues long.

A few counts support this clone. J is TRBJ2-2 and V is TRBV4-1; TRBD2 matches at 10 bases. The germline gives CDR1 MGHRA, CDR2 YSYEKL. V dropped 4 bases and J dropped 6; count of bases not matched to a gene: 5. This CDR3 has 15 amino acids. This chain's CDR3 is CASSLAGGTPGELFF. The CDR3 DNA follows: TGCGCCAGCAGCCTAGCGGGGGGTACTCCCGGGGAGCTGTTTTTT.

The rearrangement links TRBV7-2 to TRBJ2-7; 9 bases are shared with TRBD1. The CDR3 extends over 14 amino acids. Trimming took 8 bases from V and 2 from J; bases not matched to a gene: 7. Germline CDR1 reads SGHTA; CDR2 reads FQGNSA. Here the CDR3 DNA reads TGTGCCAGCGCGAGGGGGACAGGGACCTACGAGCAGTACTTC. Translated, it gives CASARGTGTYEQYF.

V usage is TRBV15 and J usage is TRBJ1-2; no clear D gene. Germline CDR1 is LNHNV and CDR2 is YYDKDF (reference sequence). The CDR3 runs to 13 residues. Trimming took off 6 bases at V and 1 base at J, with 9 bases between the two ends. CDR3 sequence reads: CATSPSVNYGYTF. CDR3 nucleotide sequence: TGTGCCACCAGTCCCAGCGTTAACTATGGCTACACCTTC.

V gene TRBV4-3 combines with J gene TRBJ2-2, with TRBD2 as a possible D gene (6 bases). This CDR3 is 16 amino acids long. The germline V gene encodes CDR1 LGHNA and CDR2 YSLEER. Trimming shortened V by 4 bases and J by 0 bases, and 12 bases separated the two germline ends. CDR3 amino acids: CASSRGLPANTGELFF. The CDR3 coding sequence is TGCGCCAGCAGCCGTGGACTACCGGCGAACACCGGGGAGCTGTTTTTT.

The J gene is TRBJ2-7, the V gene TRBV6-5; 7 nucleotides line up with TRBD2. V was clipped by 5 bases and J by 2 bases; unmatched bases: 6. There are 14 residues in the CDR3. CDR1 and CDR2 (germline): MNHEY, SVGAGI. CDR3 in DNA: TGTGCCAGCAGTGACCCTAGCGGAACCTACGAGCAGTACTTC. It translates to CASSDPSGTYEQYF.

This chain joins TRBV7-9 and TRBJ1-3; TRBD1 agrees at 7 bases. The CDR3 has 15 residues. The trim removed 6 bases at V and 6 bases at J, leaving 11 bases unmatched. Germline CDR1 and CDR2: SEHNR and FQNEAQ (reference sequence). CDR3 nucleotide sequence: TGTGCCAGCAGTCCCAGACAGGGCGGAGAAAACACCATATATTTT. Protein product: CASSPRQGGENTIYF.